A selection of T cell receptor beta chains follows, all from one sample in a study of memory CD4+ T cells and cytomegalovirus serostatus. TCRdb keeps only in-frame clones here, not all; method: immunoSEQ multiplex PCR. The data hold approximately 50,000 clones, with 60% to 75% observed a single time. Sequenced sample: memory CD4+ T cells from blood. These receptors came from an adult in good health and CMV-seropositive. Each CDR3 is given with its conserved first and last residue. The D gene is left open where the match is weak. Not every row has a clone size; where given, it reads once, few, many or a size class.

j_call clone_size v_call d_call cdr3_aa cdr3_nt
TRBJ2-3 NA TRBV7-6 NA CASSLPPGEDTQYF TGTGCCAGCAGCTTACCGCCAGGGGAAGATACGCAGTATTTT
TRBJ1-5 once TRBV27 NA CASRPRGSESNQPQHF TGTGCCAGCAGACCTAGGGGGTCGGAAAGCAATCAGCCCCAGCATTTT
TRBJ1-3 NA TRBV4-2 NA CASSQTASSGNTIYF TGTGCCAGCAGCCAGACAGCTAGCTCTGGAAACACCATATATTTT
TRBJ1-5 NA TRBV30 NA CAWKPGGQINQPQHF TGTGCCTGGAAGCCTGGCGGACAAATAAATCAGCCCCAGCATTTT
TRBJ1-1 NA TRBV29-1 NA CSVEGVTGRAPTEAFF TGCAGCGTTGAAGGGGTGACGGGACGGGCCCCCACTGAAGCTTTCTTT
TRBJ1-6 NA TRBV4-3 NA CASSQDPEDSPLHF TGCGCCAGCAGCCAAGATCCGGAGGATTCACCCCTCCACTTT
TRBJ2-5 NA TRBV18 TRBD1 CASSRTGLETQYF TGTGCCAGCTCACGGACAGGGCTGGAGACCCAGTACTTC
TRBJ2-2 NA TRBV7-2 TRBD2 CASSLALAGGWTGELFF TGTGCCAGCAGCTTAGCGCTAGCGGGAGGGTGGACCGGGGAGCTGTTTTTT
TRBJ1-1 NA TRBV29-1 TRBD1 CSVGQGLNTEAFF TGCAGCGTTGGACAGGGGTTGAACACTGAAGCTTTCTTT
TRBJ2-1 NA TRBV19 NA CASSSPARRGVNEQFF TGTGCCAGTAGTTCGCCAGCTCGGAGAGGGGTAAATGAGCAGTTCTTC